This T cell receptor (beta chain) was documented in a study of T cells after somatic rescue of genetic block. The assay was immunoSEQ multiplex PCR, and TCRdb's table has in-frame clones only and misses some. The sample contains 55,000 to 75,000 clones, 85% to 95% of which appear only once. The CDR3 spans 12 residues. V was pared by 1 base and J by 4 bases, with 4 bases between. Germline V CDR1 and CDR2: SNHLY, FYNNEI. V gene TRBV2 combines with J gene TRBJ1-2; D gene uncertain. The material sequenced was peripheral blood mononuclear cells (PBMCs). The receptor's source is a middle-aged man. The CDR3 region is CASSEGLYGYTF. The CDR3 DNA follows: TGTGCCAGCAGTGAAGGACTCTATGGCTACACCTTC.